This T cell receptor (beta chain) was documented in a study of T cell responses to AZD1222 COVID-19 vaccine. Study-level results: CD4 TCRs associated with vaccination spanned spike, dominating at 160-218 and 743-854. Two AZD1222 administrations were followed by greater Spike-specific TCR breadth and depth. Baseline serostatus was positive in only six AZD1222 recipients. Possibly, clonal diversity was underestimated; donors were largely white British and included more females.

Germline values: CDR1 LGHDT, CDR2 YNNKEL (reference sequence). Between the trimmed V and J ends, which lost 0 bases and 2 bases, there was a span of 13 bases. This CDR3 region has 17 residues. Data came from immunoSEQ multiplex PCR; TCRdb stores just in-frame clones and leaves some out. Among roughly 100,000 clones listed, 90% were seen once. On this clone: Antigen: not known.

The clonotype was recovered from an adult in good health. The sequenced sample was peripheral blood, obtained on day 0 of AZD1222 vaccination. The gene calls are TRBV3-1 (or the pseudogene TRBV3-2) and TRBJ2-2, with D possibly being TRBD2 (5 bases). The chain's CDR3 is CASSQEVDSANTGELFF. As DNA, the CDR3 is TGTGCCAGCAGCCAAGAGGTCGATAGCGCAAACACCGGGGAGCTGTTTTTT.